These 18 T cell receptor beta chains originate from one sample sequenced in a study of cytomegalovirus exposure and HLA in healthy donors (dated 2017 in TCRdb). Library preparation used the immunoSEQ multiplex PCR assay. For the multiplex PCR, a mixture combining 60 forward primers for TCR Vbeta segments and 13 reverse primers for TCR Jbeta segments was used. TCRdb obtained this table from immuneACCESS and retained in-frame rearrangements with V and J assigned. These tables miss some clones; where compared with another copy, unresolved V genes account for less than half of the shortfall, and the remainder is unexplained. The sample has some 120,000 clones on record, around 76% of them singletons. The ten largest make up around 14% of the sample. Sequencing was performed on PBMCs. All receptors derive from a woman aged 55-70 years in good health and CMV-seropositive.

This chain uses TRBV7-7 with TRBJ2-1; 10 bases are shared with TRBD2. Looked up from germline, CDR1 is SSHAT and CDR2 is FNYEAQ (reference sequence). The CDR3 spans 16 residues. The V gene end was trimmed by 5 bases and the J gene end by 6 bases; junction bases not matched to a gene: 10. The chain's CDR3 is CASSPYSGRAANEQFF. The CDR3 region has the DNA TGTGCCAGCAGCCCCTACAGCGGGAGGGCCGCCAATGAGCAGTTCTTC.

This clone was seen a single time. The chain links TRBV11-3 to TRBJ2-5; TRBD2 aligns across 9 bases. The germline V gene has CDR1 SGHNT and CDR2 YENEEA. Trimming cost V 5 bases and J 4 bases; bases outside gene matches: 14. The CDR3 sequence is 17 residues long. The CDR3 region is CASSKGLTSGRVETQYF. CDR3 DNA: TGTGCCAGCAGCAAAGGTCTGACTAGCGGAAGGGTAGAGACCCAGTACTTC.

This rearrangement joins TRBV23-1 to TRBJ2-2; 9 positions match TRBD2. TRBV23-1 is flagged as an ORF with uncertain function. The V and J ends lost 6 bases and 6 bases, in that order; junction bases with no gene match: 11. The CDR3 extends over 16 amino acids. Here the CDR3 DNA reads TGCGCCAGCAGACACCAATTAGCGGGAGAACCCGGGGAGCTGTTTTTT. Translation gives CASRHQLAGEPGELFF.

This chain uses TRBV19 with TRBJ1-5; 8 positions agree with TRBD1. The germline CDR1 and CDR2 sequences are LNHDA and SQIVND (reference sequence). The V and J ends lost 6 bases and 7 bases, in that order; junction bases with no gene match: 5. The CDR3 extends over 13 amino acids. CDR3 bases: TGTGCCAGTAGAGGACAGGGCGACCAGCCCCAGCATTTT. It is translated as CASRGQGDQPQHF.

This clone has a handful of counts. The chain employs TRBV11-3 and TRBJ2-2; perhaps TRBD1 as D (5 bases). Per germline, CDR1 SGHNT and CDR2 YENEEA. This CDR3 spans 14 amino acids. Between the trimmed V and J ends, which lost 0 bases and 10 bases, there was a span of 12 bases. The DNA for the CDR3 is TGTGCCAGCAGCTTAGACGCAGGGAATGTGGAGCTGTTTTTT. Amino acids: CASSLDAGNVELFF.

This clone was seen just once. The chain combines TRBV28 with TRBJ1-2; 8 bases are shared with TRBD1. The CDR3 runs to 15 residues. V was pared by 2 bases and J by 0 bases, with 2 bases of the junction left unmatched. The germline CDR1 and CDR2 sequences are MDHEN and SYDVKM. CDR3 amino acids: CASSLQGAPNYGYTF. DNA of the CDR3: TGTGCCAGCAGTTTACAGGGGGCTCCTAACTATGGCTACACCTTC.

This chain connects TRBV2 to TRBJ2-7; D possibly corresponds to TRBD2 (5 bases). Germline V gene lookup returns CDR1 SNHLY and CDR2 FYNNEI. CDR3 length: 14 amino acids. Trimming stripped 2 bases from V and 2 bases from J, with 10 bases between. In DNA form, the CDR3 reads TGTGCCAGCAGTGAATCGGGATACACCTACGAGCAGTACTTC. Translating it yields CASSESGYTYEQYF.

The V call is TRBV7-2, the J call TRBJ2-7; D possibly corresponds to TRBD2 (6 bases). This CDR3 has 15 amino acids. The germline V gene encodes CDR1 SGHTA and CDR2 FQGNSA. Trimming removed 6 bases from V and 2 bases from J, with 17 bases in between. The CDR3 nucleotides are TGTGCCAGCAGTGCCCCCGGGGGTGGCGCCTACGAGCAGTACTTC. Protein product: CASSAPGGGAYEQYF. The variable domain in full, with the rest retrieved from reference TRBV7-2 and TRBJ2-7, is GAGVSQSPSNKVTEKGKDVELRCDPISGHTALYWYRQSLGQGLEFLIYFQGNSAPDKSGLPSDRFSAERTGGSVSTLTIQRTQQEDSAVYLCASSAPGGGAYEQYFGPGTRLTVT.

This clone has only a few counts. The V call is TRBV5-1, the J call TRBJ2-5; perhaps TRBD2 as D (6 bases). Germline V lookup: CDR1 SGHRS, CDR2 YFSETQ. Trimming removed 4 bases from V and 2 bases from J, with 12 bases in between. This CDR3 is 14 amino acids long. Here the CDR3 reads CASSNPRGQETQYF. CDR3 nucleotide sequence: TGCGCCAGCAGCAACCCCCGGGGGCAAGAGACCCAGTACTTC.

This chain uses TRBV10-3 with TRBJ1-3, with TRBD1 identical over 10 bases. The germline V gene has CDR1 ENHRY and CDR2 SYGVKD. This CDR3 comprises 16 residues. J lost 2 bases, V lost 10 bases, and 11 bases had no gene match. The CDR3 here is CATDAGQGSPGNTIYF. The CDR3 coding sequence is TGTGCCACCGATGCGGGACAGGGGAGCCCTGGAAACACCATATATTTT.

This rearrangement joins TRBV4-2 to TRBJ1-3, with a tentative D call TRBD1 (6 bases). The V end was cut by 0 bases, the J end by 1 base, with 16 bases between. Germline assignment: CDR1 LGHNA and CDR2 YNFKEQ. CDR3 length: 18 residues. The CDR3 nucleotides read TGTGCCAGCAGCCAAGAGGTAACAGGGTTAGGATCTGGAAACACCATATATTTT. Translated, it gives CASSQEVTGLGSGNTIYF.

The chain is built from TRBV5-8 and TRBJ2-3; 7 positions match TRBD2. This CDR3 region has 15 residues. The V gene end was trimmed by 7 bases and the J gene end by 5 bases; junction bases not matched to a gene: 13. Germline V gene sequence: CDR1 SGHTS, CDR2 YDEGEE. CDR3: CASGPGITSVDTQYF. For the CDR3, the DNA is TGTGCCAGCGGCCCGGGAATCACTAGCGTAGATACGCAGTATTTT.

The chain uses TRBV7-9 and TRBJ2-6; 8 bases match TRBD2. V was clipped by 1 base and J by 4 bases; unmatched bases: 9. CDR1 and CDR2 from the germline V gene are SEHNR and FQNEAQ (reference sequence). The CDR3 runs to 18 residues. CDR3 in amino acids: CASSLGGSGASGANVLTF. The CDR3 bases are TGTGCCAGCAGCTTAGGGGGTAGCGGGGCCTCCGGGGCCAACGTCCTGACTTTC. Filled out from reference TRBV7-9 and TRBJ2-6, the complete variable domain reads DTGVSQNPRHKITKRGQNVTFRCDPISEHNRLYWYRQTLGQGPEFLTYFQNEAQLEKSRLLSDRFSAERPKGSFSTLEIQRTEQGDSAMYLCASSLGGSGASGANVLTFGAGSRLTVL.

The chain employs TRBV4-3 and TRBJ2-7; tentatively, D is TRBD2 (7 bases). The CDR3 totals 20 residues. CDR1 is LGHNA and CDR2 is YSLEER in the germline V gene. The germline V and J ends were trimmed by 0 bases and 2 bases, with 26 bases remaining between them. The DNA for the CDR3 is TGCGCCAGCAGCCAAGAGCTGGTGGCGGGGGCTCGACCGCGGGCCTACGAGCAGTACTTC. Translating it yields CASSQELVAGARPRAYEQYF.

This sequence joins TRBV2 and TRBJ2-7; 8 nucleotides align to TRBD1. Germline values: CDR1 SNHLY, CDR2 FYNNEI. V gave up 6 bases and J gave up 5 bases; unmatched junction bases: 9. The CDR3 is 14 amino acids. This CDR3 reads CASRNGQGSHEQYF. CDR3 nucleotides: TGTGCCAGCAGAAACGGACAGGGCTCGCACGAGCAGTACTTC.

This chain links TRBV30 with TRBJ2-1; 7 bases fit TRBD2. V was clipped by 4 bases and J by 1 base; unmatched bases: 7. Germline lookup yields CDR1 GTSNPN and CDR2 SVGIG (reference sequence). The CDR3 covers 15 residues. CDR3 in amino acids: CAWTGREVSYNEQFF. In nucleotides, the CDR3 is TGTGCCTGGACGGGGAGGGAGGTATCCTACAATGAGCAGTTCTTC.

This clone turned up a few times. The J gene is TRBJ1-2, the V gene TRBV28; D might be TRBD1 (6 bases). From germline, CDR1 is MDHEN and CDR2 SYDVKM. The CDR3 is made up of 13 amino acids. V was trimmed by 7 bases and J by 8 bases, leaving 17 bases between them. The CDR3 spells CASTPGAEGGYTF. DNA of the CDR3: TGTGCCAGCACTCCAGGGGCTGAGGGGGGCTACACCTTC.

The CDR3 DNA sequence: TGTGCCAGCAGCTTAGTCTCCGGGTCTGATCAGCCCCAGCATTTT. It yields the protein CASSLVSGSDQPQHF. This sequence joins TRBV7-2 and TRBJ1-5; D remains ambiguous. Germline values: CDR1 SGHTA, CDR2 FQGNSA. The CDR3 length is 15 residues. V dropped 1 base and J dropped 5 bases, with 12 bases sitting between them. Full variable domain (outside the CDR3, taken from reference TRBV7-2 and TRBJ1-5): GAGVSQSPSNKVTEKGKDVELRCDPISGHTALYWYRQSLGQGLEFLIYFQGNSAPDKSGLPSDRFSAERTGGSVSTLTIQRTQQEDSAVYLCASSLVSGSDQPQHFGDGTRLSIL.